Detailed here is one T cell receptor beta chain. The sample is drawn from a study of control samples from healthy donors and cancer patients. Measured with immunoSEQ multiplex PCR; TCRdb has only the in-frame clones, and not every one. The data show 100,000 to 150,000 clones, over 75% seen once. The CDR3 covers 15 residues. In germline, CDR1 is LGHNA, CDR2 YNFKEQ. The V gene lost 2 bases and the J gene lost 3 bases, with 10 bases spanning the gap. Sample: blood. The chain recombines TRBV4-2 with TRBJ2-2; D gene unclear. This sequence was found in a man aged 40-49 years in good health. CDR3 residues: CASSQNPADTGELFF. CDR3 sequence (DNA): TGTGCCAGCAGCCAAAACCCCGCGGACACCGGGGAGCTGTTTTTT.